The 21 T cell receptor beta chains below come from one sample, sequenced in a study of shared clonotypes between healthy human individuals. This table comes from immunoSEQ multiplex PCR, and its TCRdb copy is limited to in-frame clones, with some not included. The sample shows approximately 2.5 million clones, roughly 93% of them seen only once. Sequencing was done on a sample of naive CD4+ T cells from PBMCs. The subset denotes: CD45RA+ positively selected. The source is a man in his late teens or twenties in good health. Some clones in this sample may be carry-over from other donors' samples.

The chain combines TRBV6-5 with TRBJ2-7; D tentatively fits TRBD1 or TRBD2 (5 bases each). CDR1 MNHEY and CDR2 SVGAGI come from the germline V gene. The CDR3 length is 12 residues. Trimming cost V 8 bases and J 1 base, with 9 bases left between them. The CDR3 spells CASGDVSYEQYF. The CDR3 DNA is TGTGCCAGCGGGGACGTTTCCTACGAGCAGTACTTC.

Turning to this clone: The sample carries other DNA sequences with the same CDR3. The chain's CDR3 is CASKQETQYF. The CDR3 DNA sequence: TGTGCCAGCAAACAAGAGACCCAGTACTTC. V usage is TRBV28 and J usage is TRBJ2-5; no definite D call. Trimming shortened V by 7 bases and J by 2 bases, and 2 bases separated the two germline ends. CDR1 is MDHEN and CDR2 is SYDVKM in the germline V gene. The CDR3 loop spans 10 amino acids.

This chain's CDR3 is CATSSNLAAYNEQFF. For the CDR3, the DNA is TGTGCCACCAGCAGTAACCTAGCGGCCTACAATGAGCAGTTCTTC. The V call is TRBV15, the J call TRBJ2-1; 7 nucleotides agree with TRBD2. Germline trimming cut 3 bases from V and 2 bases from J; bases unmatched to any gene: 4. This CDR3 is built from 15 residues. Per germline, CDR1 LNHNV and CDR2 YYDKDF (reference sequence).

The CDR3, as DNA: TGTGCCAGCAGCGTAGCCCCAGCCTCCTACAATGAGCAGTTCTTC. The encoded protein is CASSVAPASYNEQFF. The V call is TRBV9, the J call TRBJ2-1; unclear D gene. Germline V gene lookup returns CDR1 SGDLS and CDR2 YYNGEE. The CDR3 is made up of 15 amino acids. V lost 0 bases and J lost 0, with 7 bases in between.

The chain carries TRBV10-3 and TRBJ2-5; D is perhaps TRBD2 (5 bases). The J call may be wrong; the DNA end is better matched by TRBJ2-7. Germline CDR1 ENHRY, CDR2 SYGVKD. The CDR3 consists of 13 residues. The CDR3 loop is CAISESGESEQYF. CDR3 sequence (DNA): TGTGCCATCAGTGAGTCTGGGGAGAGCGAGCAGTACTTC.

CDR3 loop: CASSYSKPITDTQYF. The CDR3 DNA follows: TGTGCCAGCAGTTATTCCAAACCCATCACAGATACGCAGTATTTT. The J gene is TRBJ2-3, the V gene TRBV28; D gene ambiguous. From germline, CDR1 is MDHEN and CDR2 SYDVKM. V dropped 4 bases and J dropped 2 bases, with 13 bases sitting between them. The length of the CDR3 is 15 residues.

The V and J genes are TRBV9 and TRBJ1-2; TRBD1 aligns across 9 bases. The CDR3 is 14 residues long. The junction had 8 bases not matched to a gene; V was cut back by 4 bases and J by 7 bases. The germline V gene has CDR1 SGDLS and CDR2 YYNGEE. The CDR3 loop reads CASSRGQGGGGYTF. In nucleotides, the CDR3 is TGTGCCAGCAGCCGGGGACAGGGAGGAGGTGGCTACACCTTC.

This rearrangement joins TRBV7-2 to TRBJ2-2; 8 bases agree with TRBD2. V dropped 3 bases and J dropped 5; count of bases not matched to a gene: 11. CDR1 is SGHTA, CDR2 FQGNSA, per germline. The CDR3 spans 17 residues. CDR3 in amino acids: CASSFGGSGTPTGELFF. DNA for the CDR3: TGTGCCAGCAGCTTTGGGGGTAGCGGGACGCCGACCGGGGAGCTGTTTTTT.

A single count supports this clone. V is TRBV29-1 and J is TRBJ2-5; 9 bases map to TRBD1. The V gene's germline CDR1 is SQVTM and CDR2 ANQGSEA. The V and J ends lost 2 bases and 6 bases, in that order; junction bases with no gene match: 10. This CDR3 comprises 15 residues. The CDR3 loop is CSVEPRTGVLQTQYF. The CDR3 DNA is TGCAGCGTTGAACCCCGGACAGGGGTTCTACAGACCCAGTACTTC.

This sequence joins TRBV19 and TRBJ2-3; D remains ambiguous. CDR1 LNHDA and CDR2 SQIVND come from the germline V gene (reference sequence). With 9 bases removed from V and 0 bases from J, the gap between germline ends came to 10 bases. This CDR3 has 13 residues. The chain's CDR3 is CASLQSSTDTQYF. The DNA for the CDR3 is TGTGCCAGCCTACAATCAAGCACAGATACGCAGTATTTT.

This chain connects TRBV6-1 to TRBJ2-2; possible D gene TRBD1, 5 bases. This CDR3 contains 14 residues. CDR1 is MNHNS and CDR2 is SASEGT in the germline V gene. V gave up 6 bases and J gave up 1 base, with 9 bases separating them. The CDR3 is CASSHGQNTGELFF. The CDR3, as DNA: TGTGCCAGCAGCCACGGACAGAACACCGGGGAGCTGTTTTTT.

This chain connects TRBV28 to TRBJ2-1; the match to TRBD1 covers 11 bases. CDR3 length equals 13 residues. V gave up 5 bases and J gave up 12 bases; unmatched junction bases: 6. CDR1 and CDR2 from the germline V gene are MDHEN and SYDVKM. The CDR3 spells CASSLGQGGGQFF. In nucleotides, the CDR3 is TGTGCCAGCAGTCTGGGACAGGGGGGTGGGCAGTTCTTC.

This clone was detected once. J is TRBJ2-7 and V is TRBV6-6; maybe TRBD1 (6 bases). Between the trimmed V and J ends, which lost 7 bases and 2 bases, there was a span of 12 bases. This CDR3 contains 13 residues. Germline V gene sequence: CDR1 MNHNY, CDR2 SVGAGI (reference sequence). CDR3 bases: TGTGCCAGCAAGAAGGACAGCCCCTACGAGCAGTACTTC. Translating it yields CASKKDSPYEQYF.

The rearrangement uses TRBV5-5 and TRBJ1-2; 8 nucleotides line up with TRBD1. The CDR3 has 15 residues. Trimming at V came to 4 bases and at J to 0 bases, leaving 5 bases not matched to a gene. CDR1 and CDR2 from the germline V gene are SGHKS and YYEKEE (reference sequence). The CDR3 DNA reads as TGTGCCAGCAGCCGGCAGGGGGCGACTAACTATGGCTACACCTTC. Translation: CASSRQGATNYGYTF.

The rearrangement joins TRBV25-1 to TRBJ1-1; D call uncertain. Looked up from germline, CDR1 is MGHDK and CDR2 is SYGVNS. The CDR3 loop spans 12 amino acids. V was trimmed by 8 bases and J by 6 bases, leaving 13 bases between them. CDR3 coding DNA: TGTGCCAGCTCTTCCCTGGGCCCTGAAGCTTTCTTT. Protein product: CASSSLGPEAFF.

With regard to this clone: Other DNA sequences in this specimen translate into the identical CDR3. The chain employs TRBV9 and TRBJ2-1, with D possibly TRBD2 on 6 matching bases. The V and J ends lost 2 bases and 3 bases respectively, with 12 bases between them. The CDR3 spans 15 residues. Looked up from germline, CDR1 is SGDLS and CDR2 is YYNGEE. CDR3 region: CASSVGGTDYNEQFF. CDR3 in DNA: TGTGCCAGCAGCGTTGGGGGGACTGACTACAATGAGCAGTTCTTC.

V and J are TRBV7-6 and TRBJ2-3, with D tentatively TRBD1 (6 bases). Trimming stripped 8 bases from V and 4 bases from J, with 19 bases between. The length of the CDR3 is 15 residues. Per the germline V gene, CDR1 is SGHVS and CDR2 is FNYEAQ. The CDR3 reads CASGRTGSVADTQYF. The CDR3 DNA is TGTGCCAGCGGAAGAACAGGGAGTGTTGCAGATACGCAGTATTTT.

This chain uses TRBV6-1 with TRBJ1-6, with TRBD1 matching 8 bases. There are 13 residues in the CDR3. Per germline, CDR1 MNHNS and CDR2 SASEGT. V trimming: 6 bases; J trimming: 10 bases; junction bases outside the gene matches: 5. CDR3 bases: TGTGCCAGCAGGACAGGGGTGAGGTCACCCCTCCACTTT. Translation: CASRTGVRSPLHF.

The chain carries TRBV5-1 and TRBJ2-7; no clear D. CDR1 and CDR2 (germline): SGHRS, YFSETQ. The CDR3 is 13 residues long. Trimming pared 2 bases from V and 2 bases from J, leaving 8 bases between. In nucleotides, the CDR3 is TGCGCCAGCAGCTTTCCAGGAACCTACGAGCAGTACTTC. Translating it yields CASSFPGTYEQYF. Full variable domain (missing parts from reference TRBV5-1 and TRBJ2-7): KAGVTQTPRYLIKTRGQQVTLSCSPISGHRSVSWYQQTPGQGLQFLFEYFSETQRNKGNFPGRFSGRQFSNSRSEMNVSTLELGDSALYLCASSFPGTYEQYFGPGTRLTVT.

The rearrangement joins TRBV5-4 to TRBJ1-3; D is unclear. Germline loops: CDR1 SGHNT, CDR2 YYREEE (reference sequence). CDR3 size: 15 residues. V lost 2 bases and J lost 7, with 16 bases in between. This chain's CDR3 is CASSFGPLEGNTIYF. CDR3 DNA sequence: TGTGCCAGCAGCTTCGGACCCCTGGAGGGTAACACCATATATTTT.

This CDR3 reads CATSRLFQGGSGANVLTF. In DNA form, the CDR3 reads TGTGCCACCAGCAGACTATTCCAGGGGGGATCTGGGGCCAACGTCCTGACTTTC. The chain links TRBV15 to TRBJ2-6; D possibly corresponds to TRBD1 (7 bases). V was clipped by 2 bases and J by 1 base, with 15 bases between them. Looked up from germline, CDR1 is LNHNV and CDR2 is YYDKDF (reference sequence). The CDR3 covers 18 residues.